The 5 T cell receptor beta chains given below trace back to one sample, sequenced in a study of blood T cell repertoires in COVID-19 (dated by TCRdb to between 2020 and 2021). Preparation of the library involved the immunoSEQ multiplex PCR assay. The immuneACCESS repertoire file appears here via TCRdb, limited to in-frame rearrangements. These files lack a portion of the clones; in checked studies, under half of the deficit traces to unresolved V genes, and the cause of the others is not known. The sample table records under 200,000 clones; about 74% of these occur just once. Of the sample, roughly 7.5% falls within the top ten clones. What was sequenced was peripheral blood. These receptors were obtained from a man between 60 and 75 years old with acute or convalescent COVID-19.

The gene calls are TRBV7-8 and TRBJ1-6, with 11 bases lining up with TRBD1. The ends lost 5 bases at V and 10 bases at J; junction bases unmatched: 7. Germline CDR1 is SGHVS and CDR2 is FQNEAQ. The CDR3 length is 15 residues. CDR3 DNA: TGTGCCAGCAGCCCCGGACAGGGGGCGAGGTCACCCCTCCACTTT. Amino acids: CASSPGQGARSPLHF.

The V call is TRBV24-1, the J call TRBJ2-3; 7 bases align to TRBD1. CDR3 length: 16 amino acids. With V trimmed by 3 bases and J by 1 base, 6 bases remained unmatched. Germline CDR1 and CDR2: KGHDR and SFDVKD. The CDR3 bases are TGTGCCACCAGTGATCCAGGGACAGATGGCACAGATACGCAGTATTTT. It yields the protein CATSDPGTDGTDTQYF.

This clone was seen a handful of times. The chain recombines TRBV9 with TRBJ1-5; D is unclear. CDR1 is SGDLS, CDR2 YYNGEE, per germline. Trimming shortened V by 4 bases and J by 9 bases, and 11 bases separated the two germline ends. CDR3 size: 12 residues. CDR3 sequence (DNA): TGTGCCAGCAGCCCTGGAGTTGGGCCCCAGCATTTT. The encoded protein is CASSPGVGPQHF.

This sequence joins TRBV6-5 and TRBJ1-5; TRBD1 might be the D (5 bases). The CDR3 runs 15 residues. V was trimmed by 5 bases and J by 0 bases, leaving 11 bases between them. Germline values: CDR1 MNHEY, CDR2 SVGAGI. The CDR3 spells CASSRTLSSNQPQHF. The CDR3 nucleotides are TGTGCCAGCAGTCGGACACTCTCTAGCAATCAGCCCCAGCATTTT.

The V gene is TRBV15, the J gene TRBJ2-1; weak D call: TRBD1 (6 bases). The germline V gene encodes CDR1 LNHNV and CDR2 YYDKDF (reference sequence). The germline V and J ends were trimmed by 1 base and 9 bases, with 16 bases remaining between them. The CDR3 loop spans 15 amino acids. The CDR3: CATSRVSSGDAEQFF. The CDR3 nucleotides read TGTGCCACCAGCAGAGTGAGTTCAGGGGATGCTGAGCAGTTCTTC.